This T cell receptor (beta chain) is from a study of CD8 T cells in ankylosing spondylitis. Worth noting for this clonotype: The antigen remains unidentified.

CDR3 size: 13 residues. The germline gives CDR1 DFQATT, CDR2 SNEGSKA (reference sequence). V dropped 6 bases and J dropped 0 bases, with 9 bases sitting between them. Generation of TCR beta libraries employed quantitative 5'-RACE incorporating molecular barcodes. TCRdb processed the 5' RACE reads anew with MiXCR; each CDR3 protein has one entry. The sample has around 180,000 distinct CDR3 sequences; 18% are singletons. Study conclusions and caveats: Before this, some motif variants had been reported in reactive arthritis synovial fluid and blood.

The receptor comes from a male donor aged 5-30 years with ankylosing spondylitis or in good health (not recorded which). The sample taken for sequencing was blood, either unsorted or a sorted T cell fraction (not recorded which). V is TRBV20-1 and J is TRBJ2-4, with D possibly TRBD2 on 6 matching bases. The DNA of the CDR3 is TGCAGTGCGGGACTCCTAGCCAAAAACATTCAGTACTTC. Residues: CSAGLLAKNIQYF.